The source of this T cell receptor beta chain is a study of graft-versus-host responses after intestinal transplantation. Study-wide context: Uniformly, recipients were administered anti-thymocyte globulin induction with subsequent tacrolimus and steroids for 2 to 3 years.

The CDR3 is 9 residues long. Findings and caveats of the study: The recipient marrow held GvH clones, and some of them showed up first in ileum or blood.

Method: immunoSEQ multiplex PCR; TCRdb's copy keeps in-frame clones and lacks some. Of some 97,000 clones in the sample, roughly 87% are singletons; the top ten hold over 0.95%. As to this clone: Its matching antigen is unknown.

V usage is TRBV1 and J usage is TRBJ1-5. TRBV1 is reported as a pseudogene. The source was unstimulated CD4+ T cells sorted from spleen or lymph node cells, collected before transplant. The receptor was derived from a human donor who was the organ donor for an intestinal transplant. CDR3 bases: TGCACCAGCCTTCAGCCCCAGCATTTT. Residues: CTSLQPQHF.